The TCR beta chain described here comes from a study of cytomegalovirus exposure and HLA in healthy donors. Study in general: The platform used for the 100 to 150 validation repertoires matched that of the 666 first-cohort repertoires, a later analysis reported.

As concerns this clone: Its antigen is undetermined.

The CDR3 runs to 16 residues. The germline V gene encodes CDR1 LGHNA and CDR2 YSLEER. V gave up 0 bases and J gave up 3 bases; unmatched junction bases: 6. Some clones are missing from TCRdb's copy, which holds only in-frame ones; the method was immunoSEQ multiplex PCR. The sample includes 200,000 or so clones, almost 90% of them seen just once. Study results and limitations: Approximately 160 TCR beta chains were listed as cytomegalovirus-associated. It was reportedly the case that the classifier diagnosed cytomegalovirus status with high specificity and sensitivity.

The chain employs TRBV4-3 and TRBJ2-7; 9 bases align to TRBD1. Sequenced: PBMCs. The TCR originated in a woman aged 18-30 years in good health and CMV-seronegative. The CDR3 DNA reads as TGCGCCAGCAGCCAAGAGGATGACAGGGGGAGCTACGAGCAGTACTTC. Translation: CASSQEDDRGSYEQYF.